The next 10 T cell receptor beta chains were all read from a single sample in a study of T cells after yellow fever vaccination. TCRdb re-called the 5' RACE reads with MiXCR, one entry per CDR3 protein. This table has approximately 120,000 distinct CDR3 sequences, under 8.5% appearing once. The source was CD4+ T cells sorted from PBMCs, collected more than 8 days after the first yellow fever vaccination. These receptors were obtained from a man younger than 35 who received the YFV17D yellow fever vaccine.

This clonotype was seen at least ten times. The gene calls are TRBV6-1 and TRBJ2-3, with D possibly called TRBD1 or TRBD2 (5 bases each). Germline V gene lookup returns CDR1 MNHNS and CDR2 SASEGT. With 6 bases removed from V and 0 bases from J, the gap between germline ends came to 16 bases. The CDR3 covers 16 residues. In nucleotides, the CDR3 is TGTGCCAGCAGCAAAACCGGGACGGCTAGCACAGATACGCAGTATTTT. Its protein product is CASSKTGTASTDTQYF.

This clonotype turned up a few times. The chain carries TRBV20-1 and TRBJ1-2; D perhaps matches TRBD1 (6 bases). This CDR3 has 14 residues. Trimming removed 2 bases from V and 5 bases from J, with 15 bases in between. Per germline, CDR1 DFQATT and CDR2 SNEGSKA (reference sequence). Here the CDR3 DNA reads TGCAGTGCTAGATCCCTTTTGGACAGATATGGCTACACCTTC. This encodes CSARSLLDRYGYTF.

This chain connects TRBV7-2 to TRBJ2-1; D is unresolved. V shed 3 bases and J shed 6 bases, with 12 bases lying between them. Germline V CDR1 and CDR2: SGHTA, FQGNSA. The CDR3 is 14 amino acids. CDR3: CASSLRLRSNEQFF. In nucleotides, the CDR3 is TGTGCCAGCAGCTTGCGCTTAAGGTCCAATGAGCAGTTCTTC.

There are many counts of this clonotype. The gene calls are TRBV20-1 and TRBJ2-6, with 8 bases identical to TRBD1. The trim removed 5 bases at V and 2 bases at J, leaving 5 bases unmatched. The CDR3 extends over 15 amino acids. From germline, CDR1 is DFQATT and CDR2 SNEGSKA (reference sequence). CDR3 sequence: CSAGQGAAGANVLTF. The CDR3 DNA reads as TGCAGTGCTGGGCAGGGGGCGGCTGGGGCCAACGTCCTGACTTTC.

This clonotype showed up many times. The chain uses TRBV2 and TRBJ2-2; D is unresolved. The CDR3 is 14 amino acids. Germline assignment: CDR1 SNHLY and CDR2 FYNNEI. Trimming pared 4 bases from V and 7 bases from J, leaving 13 bases between. CDR3 residues: CASSVGWDLGELFF. CDR3 nucleotide sequence: TGTGCCAGCAGTGTAGGGTGGGATCTCGGGGAGCTGTTTTTT.

This clonotype was found a few times. V and J are TRBV3-1 and TRBJ2-7; TRBD2 aligns across 7 bases. The CDR3 runs to 14 residues. The germline V gene encodes CDR1 LGHDT and CDR2 YNNKEL (reference sequence). V shed 2 bases and J 6 bases; nucleotides not matched to a gene: 7. The CDR3 is CASSQYPSSGEQYF. The DNA for the CDR3 is TGTGCCAGCAGCCAATACCCCTCTAGCGGCGAGCAGTACTTC.

This clonotype was detected many times. This chain links TRBV15 with TRBJ2-2; the match to TRBD1 covers 10 bases. The germline gives CDR1 LNHNV, CDR2 YYDKDF (reference sequence). J lost 5 bases, V lost 1 base, and 4 bases had no gene match. The CDR3 loop spans 16 amino acids. As DNA, the CDR3 is TGTGCCACCAGCAGAGCTCGGACAGGGGGAACCGGGGAGCTGTTTTTT. It specifies CATSRARTGGTGELFF. Full variable domain (rest looked up from reference TRBV15 and TRBJ2-2): DAMVIQNPRYQVTQFGKPVTLSCSQTLNHNVMYWYQQKSSQAPKLLFHYYDKDFNNEADTPDNFQSRRPNTSFCFLDIRSPGLGDTAMYLCATSRARTGGTGELFFGEGSRLTVL.

This clonotype was seen ten or more times. The V call is TRBV6-2 or TRBV6-3, the J call TRBJ2-3, with 10 bases fitting TRBD1. V shed 5 bases, J shed 8 bases, and the junction held 7 bases outside the gene matches. There are 14 residues in the CDR3. Germline-derived CDR1 and CDR2 are MNHEY and SVGEGT. For the CDR3, the DNA is TGTGCCAGCAGTCCGGACAGGGGGAGAGGTACGCAGTATTTT. Translated, it gives CASSPDRGRGTQYF.

This clonotype came up many times. The rearrangement uses TRBV12-3 or TRBV12-4 and TRBJ2-5; D gene unclear. The CDR3 loop spans 18 amino acids. Trimming removed 8 bases at V and 2 bases at J, with 27 bases between. CDR3 protein: CASSVSVVPRAIQETQYF. The CDR3 DNA reads as TGTGCCAGCTCAGTTTCGGTAGTTCCGAGAGCTATACAAGAGACCCAGTACTTC.

This clonotype was counted many times. The chain combines TRBV7-2 with TRBJ1-1; 7 nucleotides match TRBD1. Trimming cost V 2 bases and J 5 bases; bases outside gene matches: 8. Germline values: CDR1 SGHTA, CDR2 FQGNSA. This CDR3 has 15 residues. In DNA form, the CDR3 reads TGTGCCAGCAGCTTACCCCAGGGGGGCAGGACTGAAGCTTTCTTT. As protein: CASSLPQGGRTEAFF.